These 17 T cell receptor beta chains share one sample of origin, sequenced in a study of blood T cell repertoires in COVID-19. Some clones are missing from TCRdb's copy, which holds only in-frame ones; the method was immunoSEQ multiplex PCR. The sample has approximately 63,000 clones, roughly 84% seen once; the top ten hold less than 6%. The source material was peripheral blood. Receptors were obtained from a woman aged 70-85 years with acute or convalescent COVID-19.

The genes are TRBV9 and TRBJ1-6; 8 bases agree with TRBD1. Germline V gives CDR1 SGDLS, CDR2 YYNGEE. V was pared by 4 bases and J by 7 bases, with 4 bases of the junction left unmatched. The CDR3 runs to 14 residues. The CDR3, as DNA: TGTGCCAGCAGCCCGGGACAGGAGAATTCACCCCTCCACTTT. It translates to CASSPGQENSPLHF. Together with reference TRBV9 and TRBJ1-6, the CDR3 gives the full variable domain: DSGVTQTPKHLITATGQRVTLRCSPRSGDLSVYWYQQSLDQGLQFLIQYYNGEERAKGNILERFSAQQFPDLHSELNLSSLELGDSALYFCASSPGQENSPLHFGNGTRLTVT.

The CDR3 bases are TGTGCCAGCAGCATCCCAGGGAACCCGAAAGGCTACACCTTC. Its protein is CASSIPGNPKGYTF. The chain couples TRBV9 to TRBJ1-2, with a possible D match to TRBD1 (5 bases). Trimming left V 4 bases short and J 8 bases short, with 18 bases between. CDR1 is SGDLS, CDR2 YYNGEE, per germline. The CDR3 runs 14 residues.

The chain employs TRBV12-2 and TRBJ1-1; the DNA was not used to check the table's D call, TRBD1. TRBV12-2 counts as a pseudogene. CDR3 length equals 16 residues. The CDR3 nucleotides are TGTGCAAGTCGCTTGGTAGAGGGACAGCGAAACACTGAAGCTTTCTTT. Translating gives CASRLVEGQRNTEAFF.

The chain recombines TRBV19 with TRBJ1-4, with 10 bases aligning to TRBD1. The germline CDR1 and CDR2 sequences are LNHDA and SQIVND (reference sequence). The V gene end was trimmed by 3 bases and the J gene end by 8 bases; junction bases not matched to a gene: 6. There are 15 residues in the CDR3. The CDR3: CASSIGDRGGEKLFF. CDR3 sequence (DNA): TGTGCCAGTAGTATCGGGGACAGGGGAGGCGAAAAACTGTTTTTT.

This chain connects TRBV10-1 to TRBJ2-3, with D possibly being TRBD2 (7 bases). V lost 3 bases, J lost 6 bases, and 13 bases lay in between. The CDR3 totals 14 residues. Germline V gene lookup returns CDR1 WNHNN and CDR2 SYGVQD (reference sequence). CDR3 in DNA: TGCGCCAGCAGTGAAGGGGGGGCCTCCGATACGCAGTATTTT. Its protein product is CASSEGGASDTQYF.

The chain links TRBV24-1 to TRBJ2-7; the match to TRBD1 covers 8 bases. This CDR3 spans 15 amino acids. V shed 5 bases and J 0 bases; nucleotides not matched to a gene: 5. The germline gives CDR1 KGHDR, CDR2 SFDVKD. The CDR3 loop is CATSATGESSYEQYF. Written as DNA, the CDR3 is TGTGCCACCAGTGCGACAGGGGAGAGCTCCTACGAGCAGTACTTC.

The J gene is TRBJ2-1, the V gene TRBV19, with 8 bases identical to TRBD2. V dropped 5 bases and J dropped 3; count of bases not matched to a gene: 9. CDR1 is LNHDA and CDR2 is SQIVND in the germline V gene (reference sequence). The CDR3 covers 16 residues. DNA of the CDR3: TGTGCCAGTAGTTCCCCTGGGACTAGATACTACAATGAGCAGTTCTTC. Its translation is CASSSPGTRYYNEQFF.

This chain connects TRBV12-3 or TRBV12-4 to TRBJ1-4, with TRBD1 as a possible D gene (6 bases). V was trimmed by 7 bases and J by 11 bases, leaving 14 bases between them. The CDR3 sequence is 12 residues long. CDR3 nucleotides: TGTGCCAGCACCCGAGATAGGGGGAAACTGTTTTTT. Encoded protein: CASTRDRGKLFF.

This chain links TRBV4-1 with TRBJ2-3, with D perhaps matching TRBD2 (6 bases). This CDR3 has 14 amino acids. Deletions cut 4 bases from V and 2 bases from J, with 10 bases between. Per germline, CDR1 MGHRA and CDR2 YSYEKL. As DNA, the CDR3 is TGCGCCAGCAGCCTCGGGACTTTCACAGATACGCAGTATTTT. This codes for CASSLGTFTDTQYF.

V and J are TRBV3-1 (or the pseudogene TRBV3-2) and TRBJ1-1; a weak D match, TRBD1 (5 bases). Trimming shortened V by 1 base and J by 1 base, and 7 bases separated the two germline ends. The CDR3 covers 14 residues. Germline CDR1 LGHDT, CDR2 YNNKEL (reference sequence). CDR3 sequence reads: CASSQGQKNTEAFF. CDR3 coding DNA: TGTGCCAGCAGCCAAGGACAGAAGAACACTGAAGCTTTCTTT.

The V and J genes are TRBV12-5 and TRBJ2-1; 7 bases align to TRBD1. Germline lookup yields CDR1 LGHNT and CDR2 FRNRAP. The CDR3 is 13 amino acids. V lost 6 bases, J lost 9 bases, and 8 bases stayed unmatched. The chain's CDR3 is CASGRSGGGEQFF. Written as DNA, the CDR3 is TGTGCTAGTGGACGCTCAGGGGGTGGTGAGCAGTTCTTC.

This sequence joins TRBV6-5 and TRBJ2-7; D unresolved. Trimming cost V 0 bases and J 5 bases, with 8 bases left between them. Germline-derived CDR1 and CDR2 are MNHEY and SVGAGI. The CDR3 is 13 residues long. The CDR3 loop reads CASSYSRFDEQYF. DNA of the CDR3: TGTGCCAGCAGTTACTCGAGGTTCGACGAGCAGTACTTC.

J is TRBJ2-6 and V is TRBV4-1; 11 nucleotides align to TRBD1. CDR3 length equals 17 residues. V gave up 4 bases and J gave up 5 bases; unmatched junction bases: 7. Per the germline V gene, CDR1 is MGHRA and CDR2 is YSYEKL. The CDR3 DNA sequence: TGCGCCAGCAGCCGACCGGGACAGGGGGGTCGGGCCAACGTCCTGACTTTC. Translating gives CASSRPGQGGRANVLTF.

The chain recombines TRBV28 with TRBJ2-3; TRBD2 matches 9 bases. Losses at the gene ends were 2 bases for V and 2 bases for J; bases not matched to a gene: 2. This CDR3 contains 15 residues. Germline V gives CDR1 MDHEN, CDR2 SYDVKM. In nucleotides, the CDR3 is TGTGCCAGCAGTTTACCTAGCGGGATCACAGATACGCAGTATTTT. It codes for CASSLPSGITDTQYF.

The V call is TRBV10-3, the J call TRBJ2-3; 11 nucleotides align to TRBD2. The CDR3 length is 19 residues. V was clipped by 6 bases and J by 0 bases; unmatched bases: 14. From germline, CDR1 is ENHRY and CDR2 SYGVKD. CDR3 coding DNA: TGTGCCATCAGCCACACATACCTGACTAGCGGGGCTAGCACAGATACGCAGTATTTT. It codes for CAISHTYLTSGASTDTQYF.

The chain couples TRBV19 to TRBJ2-6; perhaps TRBD2 as D (5 bases). The CDR3 consists of 16 residues. V was pared by 2 bases and J by 2 bases, with 10 bases between. Germline V CDR1 and CDR2: LNHDA, SQIVND (reference sequence). As DNA, the CDR3 is TGTGCCAGTAGTATATGGTACGGGGCTGGGGCCAACGTCCTGACTTTC. Translating gives CASSIWYGAGANVLTF.

This clone has only a few counts. The CDR3 sequence is CASSLIGGGEQYF. The CDR3 region has the DNA TGTGCCAGCAGCTTAATAGGGGGCGGCGAGCAGTACTTC. The chain is built from TRBV11-3 and TRBJ2-7, with 7 bases fitting TRBD1. Germline CDR1 reads SGHNT; CDR2 reads YENEEA. There are 13 residues in the CDR3. The V gene end was trimmed by 2 bases and the J gene end by 6 bases; junction bases not matched to a gene: 4.